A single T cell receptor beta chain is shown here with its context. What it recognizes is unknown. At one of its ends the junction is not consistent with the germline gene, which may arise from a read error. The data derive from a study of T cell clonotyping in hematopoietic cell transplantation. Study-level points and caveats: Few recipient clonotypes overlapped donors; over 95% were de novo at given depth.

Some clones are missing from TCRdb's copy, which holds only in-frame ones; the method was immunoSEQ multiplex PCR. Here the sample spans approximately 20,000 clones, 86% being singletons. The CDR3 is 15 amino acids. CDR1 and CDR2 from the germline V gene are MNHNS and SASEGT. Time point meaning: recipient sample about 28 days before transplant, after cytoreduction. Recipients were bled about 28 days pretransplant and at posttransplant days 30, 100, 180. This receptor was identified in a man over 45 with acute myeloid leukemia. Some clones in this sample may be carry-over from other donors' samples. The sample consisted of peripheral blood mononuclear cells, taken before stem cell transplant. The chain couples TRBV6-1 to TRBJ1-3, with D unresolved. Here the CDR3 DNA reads TGTGCCAGCAGGGAAGGTGGGCACTCTGGAAACACCATATATTTT. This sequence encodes CASREGGHSGNTIYF.